The clone carrying this T cell receptor beta chain was seen many times. Its antigen is unidentified. This sample was taken from a study of regulatory T cells in long-lasting Graves disease. Time point described: newly diagnosed GD, antithyroid drugs for less than 3 months. Extracted PBMC RNA gave rise to the TCR library. Study results and caveats: Peripheral blood alone, not thyroid tissue, underwent study.

CDR3 regions were amplified by Arm-PCR using iRepertoire HTBI primers to build TCR beta libraries. TCRdb re-derived calls from the multiplex PCR reads in MiXCR, one entry per CDR3 protein. The repertoire holds around 480,000 distinct CDR3 sequences, under 20% seen once, with 12% in the top ten. V shed 3 bases and J shed 7 bases, with 9 bases lying between them. From germline, CDR1 is MDHEN and CDR2 SYDVKM. There are 12 residues in the CDR3. These data are also associated with another study on T cells in Graves' hyperthyroidism and ophthalmopathy. That source notes: The majority of expanded thyroid clonotypes above 0.001 also appeared in blood.

V usage is TRBV28 and J usage is TRBJ1-1, with D uncertain. Sequencing used peripheral blood mononuclear cells (PBMCs), obtained at new diagnosis, from a patient treated with antithyroid drugs. The TCR sequence derives from a man aged 35-49 years with Graves disease. DNA for the CDR3: TGTGCCAGCAGTTTGCAGCGGGGTGAAGCTTTCTTT. This translates into CASSLQRGEAFF.